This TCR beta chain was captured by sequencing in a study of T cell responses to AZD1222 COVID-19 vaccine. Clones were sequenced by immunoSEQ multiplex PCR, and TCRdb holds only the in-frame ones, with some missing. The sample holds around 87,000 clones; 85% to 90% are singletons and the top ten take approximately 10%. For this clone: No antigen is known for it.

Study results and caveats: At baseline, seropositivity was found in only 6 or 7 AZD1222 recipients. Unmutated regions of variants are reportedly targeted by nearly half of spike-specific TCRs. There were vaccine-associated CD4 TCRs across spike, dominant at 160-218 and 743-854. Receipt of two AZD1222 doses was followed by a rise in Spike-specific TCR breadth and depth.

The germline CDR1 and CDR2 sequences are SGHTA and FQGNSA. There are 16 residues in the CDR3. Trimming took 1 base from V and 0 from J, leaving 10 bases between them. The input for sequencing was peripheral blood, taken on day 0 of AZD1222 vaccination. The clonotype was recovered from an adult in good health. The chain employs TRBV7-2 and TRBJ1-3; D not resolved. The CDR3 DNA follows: TGTGCCAGCAGCTTAGTCTCCCGGAGCTCTGGAAACACCATATATTTT. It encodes CASSLVSRSSGNTIYF.